This T cell receptor beta chain was captured in a study of blood T cell repertoires in COVID-19. Study-level information: Sample material is recorded as cDNA or gDNA derived from T cells, B-cell-depleted T cells, or PBMCs.

Trimming cost V 0 bases and J 1 base, with 10 bases left between them. Per the germline V gene, CDR1 is SGHRS and CDR2 is YFSETQ. The length of the CDR3 is 15 residues. Using immunoSEQ multiplex PCR, the repertoire was profiled, and TCRdb retains in-frame clones only, with some absent. The data contain tens of thousands of clones, approximately 90% of them singletons. The sample taken for sequencing was peripheral blood. The rearrangement links TRBV5-1 to TRBJ1-1, with D possibly matching TRBD1 (5 bases). The sequence was collected from a human donor in a cohort sampled during active COVID-19. The CDR3 coding sequence is TGCGCCAGCAGCTTGGTGGGGGGTGCGAACACTGAAGCTTTCTTT. Its translation is CASSLVGGANTEAFF.